This passage covers 23 T cell receptor beta chains from one sample sequenced in a study of blood T cell repertoires in COVID-19. Repertoires were generated with immunoSEQ multiplex PCR, while TCRdb's copy carries only in-frame clones and drops some. The sample shows about 300,000 clones, just under 90% of them seen only once. Material for sequencing was PBMCs or T cells enriched from blood (not recorded which). The origin of the receptors is a woman aged 50 to 60 who had been exposed to COVID-19.

The chain couples TRBV29-1 to TRBJ2-5; D uncertain. Trimming took off 6 bases at V and 4 bases at J, with 18 bases between the two ends. From germline, CDR1 is SQVTM and CDR2 ANQGSEA. There are 14 residues in the CDR3. CDR3 nucleotides: TGCAGCGTCGCCAATCCGTTCCCGGGAGAGACCCAGTACTTC. Its translation: CSVANPFPGETQYF.

This chain joins TRBV27 and TRBJ2-7, with D perhaps TRBD1 (5 bases). CDR3 size: 14 residues. Trimming stripped 5 bases from V and 3 bases from J, with 14 bases between. The germline V gene has CDR1 MNHEY and CDR2 SMNVEV (reference sequence). The CDR3 region has the DNA TGTGCCAGCAGTGCACACGACAGATACTACGAGCAGTACTTC. It encodes CASSAHDRYYEQYF.

This rearrangement joins TRBV19 to TRBJ2-7; 8 bases match TRBD1. Germline V gene lookup returns CDR1 LNHDA and CDR2 SQIVND (reference sequence). The ends lost 4 bases at V and 2 bases at J; junction bases unmatched: 10. The CDR3 runs to 16 residues. The CDR3 nucleotides are TGTGCCAGTAGTAGTACCTCAGGGGGCGCGCCCTACGAGCAGTACTTC. It is translated as CASSSTSGGAPYEQYF.

V is TRBV5-1 and J is TRBJ2-7, with D possibly TRBD2 on 5 matching bases. V shed 3 bases and J shed 3 bases, with 16 bases lying between them. Germline V gene data show CDR1 as SGHRS and CDR2 as YFSETQ. The CDR3 is 15 amino acids. CDR3: CASSSFRGGVYEQYF. For the CDR3, the DNA is TGCGCCAGCAGCTCTTTTCGTGGAGGAGTCTACGAGCAGTACTTC.

This chain connects TRBV28 to TRBJ1-1, with 7 bases matching TRBD1. Germline V gene sequence: CDR1 MDHEN, CDR2 SYDVKM. V trimming: 8 bases; J trimming: 3 bases; junction bases outside the gene matches: 9. This CDR3 is built from 14 residues. The CDR3 protein is CASFRQGSDTEAFF. The CDR3 bases are TGTGCCAGCTTCCGACAGGGCTCGGACACTGAAGCTTTCTTT.

This clone was seen once. The same CDR3 also results from other DNA sequences found in this sample. The rearrangement joins TRBV20-1 to TRBJ2-7, with a weak D call TRBD1 (6 bases). CDR3 size: 11 residues. The V gene lost 3 bases and the J gene lost 3 bases, with 6 bases spanning the gap. Looked up from germline, CDR1 is DFQATT and CDR2 is SNEGSKA (reference sequence). The CDR3 sequence is CSASRGYEQYF. The CDR3, as DNA: TGCAGTGCTAGCAGGGGCTACGAGCAGTACTTC.

This chain uses TRBV5-1 with TRBJ2-5; 8 positions match TRBD1. After removal of 3 bases from V and 1 base from J, the junction contained 8 bases not matched to a gene. Germline CDR1 and CDR2: SGHRS and YFSETQ. The CDR3 sequence is 16 residues long. CDR3 DNA sequence: TGCGCCAGCAGCTCCCAAGGGACAGGTACCCAAGAGACCCAGTACTTC. Protein product: CASSSQGTGTQETQYF.

The genes are TRBV6-5 and TRBJ1-2; D is unresolved. Germline CDR1 and CDR2: MNHEY and SVGAGI. Trimming removed 6 bases from V and 7 bases from J, with 15 bases in between. The CDR3 has 13 residues. In DNA, the CDR3 is TGTGCCAGCAGGGGCAGATCGTCAGGTGGCTACACCTTC. Translating gives CASRGRSSGGYTF.

V is TRBV6-1 and J is TRBJ1-6, with 7 bases lining up with TRBD1. V was clipped by 2 bases and J by 4 bases; unmatched bases: 2. The germline V gene has CDR1 MNHNS and CDR2 SASEGT. The CDR3 runs 15 residues. CDR3: CASSERTGYNSPLHF. The CDR3 region has the DNA TGTGCCAGCAGTGAAAGGACAGGTTATAATTCACCCCTCCACTTT.

The chain has TRBV18 and TRBJ1-4; possible D gene TRBD1, 5 bases. The germline CDR1 and CDR2 sequences are KGHSH and LQKENI. Trimming took 6 bases from V and 8 from J, leaving 13 bases between them. CDR3 length equals 13 residues. The CDR3 spells CASSKGSGEKLFF. The CDR3, as DNA: TGTGCCAGCTCCAAAGGCTCAGGGGAAAAACTGTTTTTT.

This rearrangement joins TRBV27 to TRBJ2-2, with 11 bases matching TRBD2. J gave up 6 bases and V 5 bases, and 5 bases lay outside the gene matches. Germline assignment: CDR1 MNHEY and CDR2 SMNVEV (reference sequence). The CDR3 has 15 amino acids. The CDR3 sequence: CASSLTSGVSGELFF. DNA for the CDR3: TGTGCCAGCAGTCTGACTAGCGGGGTTTCCGGGGAGCTGTTTTTT.

This clone was recorded only once. CDR3 amino acids: CASSHRTDNSPLHF. In DNA, the CDR3 is TGTGCCAGCAGCCATCGAACAGATAATTCACCCCTCCACTTT. V gene TRBV14 combines with J gene TRBJ1-6; no clear D. CDR3 length: 14 amino acids. Trimming removed 3 bases at V and 5 bases at J, with 8 bases between. Germline V lookup: CDR1 SGHDN, CDR2 FVKESK. Based on the CDR3 plus reference TRBV14 and TRBJ1-6, the full variable domain is EAGVTQFPSHSVIEKGQTVTLRCDPISGHDNLYWYRRVMGKEIKFLLHFVKESKQDESGMPNNRFLAERTGGTYSTLKVQPAELEDSGVYFCASSHRTDNSPLHFGNGTRLTVT.

The V and J genes are TRBV18 and TRBJ1-3, with 7 bases lining up with TRBD1. Germline-derived CDR1 and CDR2 are KGHSH and LQKENI. The J segment lost 0 bases and the V segment lost 5 bases, leaving 7 bases of the junction unmatched. The CDR3 length is 16 residues. This CDR3 is CASSSGQVDSGNTIYF. CDR3 DNA sequence: TGTGCCAGCTCATCTGGACAGGTCGACTCTGGAAACACCATATATTTT.

The V gene is TRBV5-4, the J gene TRBJ1-6, with TRBD1 matching over 8 bases. The V gene end was trimmed by 6 bases and the J gene end by 6 bases; junction bases not matched to a gene: 8. CDR1 and CDR2 (germline): SGHNT, YYREEE (reference sequence). The CDR3 is 15 amino acids. The CDR3 region has the DNA TGTGCCAGCAAGGCGGGACAGGAACCTAATTCACCCCTCCACTTT. As protein: CASKAGQEPNSPLHF.

The rearrangement links TRBV5-1 to TRBJ2-5; 7 nucleotides align to TRBD1. V was clipped by 4 bases and J by 1 base; unmatched bases: 4. This CDR3 has 14 residues. CDR1 is SGHRS, CDR2 YFSETQ, per germline. In DNA, the CDR3 is TGCGCCAGCAGCCCCGGGACAGCCCAAGAGACCCAGTACTTC. Amino acid sequence: CASSPGTAQETQYF.

This rearrangement joins TRBV21-1 to TRBJ1-5; TRBD1 is the table's D call, not checked against the DNA. TRBV21-1 is a pseudogene. CDR3 size: 14 residues. DNA for the CDR3: TGTGCCAGCAGTCGGGACACCCTTGTGGGGCCCCAGCATTTT. Amino acids: CASSRDTLVGPQHF.

The chain joins TRBV20-1 to TRBJ1-6, with D uncertain. CDR1 DFQATT and CDR2 SNEGSKA come from the germline V gene (reference sequence). Trimming took 3 bases from V and 14 from J, leaving 11 bases between them. The CDR3 consists of 11 residues. CDR3 sequence reads: CSARGAGTLHF. As DNA, the CDR3 is TGCAGTGCTAGGGGAGCCGGCACCCTCCACTTT.

In its sample, this clone was seen once. The chain employs TRBV7-2 and TRBJ1-2; 7 nucleotides agree with TRBD1. Germline values: CDR1 SGHTA, CDR2 FQGNSA. The length of the CDR3 is 13 residues. Trimming took 3 bases from V and 8 from J; bases not matched to a gene: 6. The CDR3 DNA reads as TGTGCCAGCAGCTTCCCAGGGGGTGGGGGCTACACCTTC. It yields the protein CASSFPGGGGYTF.

The gene calls are TRBV5-1 and TRBJ2-7; D remains ambiguous. V was clipped by 1 base and J by 3 bases, with 8 bases between them. The CDR3 spans 13 residues. Germline CDR1 is SGHRS and CDR2 is YFSETQ. As DNA, the CDR3 is TGCGCCAGCAGCTTGACTTTTAACTACGAGCAGTACTTC. The encoded protein is CASSLTFNYEQYF.

The chain couples TRBV4-1 to TRBJ2-1; 13 nucleotides agree with TRBD2. Trimming at V came to 1 base and at J to 9 bases, leaving 12 bases not matched to a gene. Germline lookup yields CDR1 MGHRA and CDR2 YSYEKL. This CDR3 contains 18 residues. CDR3 DNA: TGCGCCAGCAGCCAAGGCCTACTAGCGGGGGGGCACGGTGTTGAGCAGTTCTTC. The encoded protein is CASSQGLLAGGHGVEQFF.

V gene TRBV5-8 combines with J gene TRBJ2-3; perhaps TRBD2 as D (5 bases). Germline V gene data show CDR1 as SGHTS and CDR2 as YDEGEE. The CDR3 has 15 residues. V lost 4 bases, J lost 3 bases, and 15 bases lay in between. In DNA, the CDR3 is TGTGCCAGCAGCGGTATGATAATAGCGACAGATACGCAGTATTTT. It translates to CASSGMIIATDTQYF.

V gene TRBV6-5 combines with J gene TRBJ1-5; a possible D gene is TRBD1 (5 bases). Per germline, CDR1 MNHEY and CDR2 SVGAGI. The CDR3 contains 14 residues. Trimming cost V 6 bases and J 3 bases, with 12 bases left between them. The CDR3 protein is CASSPRGNNQPQHF. The DNA for the CDR3 is TGTGCCAGCAGCCCAAGGGGAAACAATCAGCCCCAGCATTTT.

This rearrangement joins TRBV28 to TRBJ1-5; D is perhaps TRBD1 (5 bases). CDR1 MDHEN and CDR2 SYDVKM come from the germline V gene. Trimming stripped 3 bases from V and 5 bases from J, with 8 bases between. The length of the CDR3 is 13 residues. Written as DNA, the CDR3 is TGTGCCAGCAGTTTTGACAGCTATCAGCCCCAGCATTTT. Protein sequence: CASSFDSYQPQHF.